This TCR beta chain was observed in a study of cytomegalovirus exposure and HLA in healthy donors. This CDR3 is 16 amino acids long. Germline-derived CDR1 and CDR2 are SGHVS and FNYEAQ. With V trimmed by 4 bases and J by 4 bases, 7 bases remained unmatched. Researchers ran the PCR with 60 Vbeta and 13 Jbeta primers. The repertoire was sequenced with immunoSEQ multiplex PCR; TCRdb's copy has only in-frame clones and lacks some. The sample contains 100,000 to 140,000 clones, approximately 76% of which appear only once. The TCR comes from a man aged 18 to 30 in good health and CMV-seronegative. The rearrangement uses TRBV7-6 and TRBJ2-3; 11 positions match TRBD1. Specimen: PBMCs. CDR3 residues: CASSYGTGGRSDTQYF. CDR3 nucleotides: TGTGCCAGCAGCTACGGGACAGGGGGTCGGTCAGATACGCAGTATTTT.